This TCR beta chain was documented in a study of blood T cell repertoires in COVID-19. V was shortened by 1 base and J by 0 bases, with 11 bases between the two germline ends. Per germline, CDR1 SGHRS and CDR2 YFSETQ. The CDR3 contains 16 residues. The assay was immunoSEQ multiplex PCR, and TCRdb's table has in-frame clones only and misses some. The table has about 78,000 clones, about 92% seen once. The receptor's source is a woman between 50 and 59 years old in a cohort sampled during active COVID-19. The genes are TRBV5-1 and TRBJ2-1; no firm D call. Sequenced sample: peripheral blood. CDR3 nucleotides: TGCGCCAGCAGCTTGACCAAACTTCACTCCTACAATGAGCAGTTCTTC. Its translation: CASSLTKLHSYNEQFF.